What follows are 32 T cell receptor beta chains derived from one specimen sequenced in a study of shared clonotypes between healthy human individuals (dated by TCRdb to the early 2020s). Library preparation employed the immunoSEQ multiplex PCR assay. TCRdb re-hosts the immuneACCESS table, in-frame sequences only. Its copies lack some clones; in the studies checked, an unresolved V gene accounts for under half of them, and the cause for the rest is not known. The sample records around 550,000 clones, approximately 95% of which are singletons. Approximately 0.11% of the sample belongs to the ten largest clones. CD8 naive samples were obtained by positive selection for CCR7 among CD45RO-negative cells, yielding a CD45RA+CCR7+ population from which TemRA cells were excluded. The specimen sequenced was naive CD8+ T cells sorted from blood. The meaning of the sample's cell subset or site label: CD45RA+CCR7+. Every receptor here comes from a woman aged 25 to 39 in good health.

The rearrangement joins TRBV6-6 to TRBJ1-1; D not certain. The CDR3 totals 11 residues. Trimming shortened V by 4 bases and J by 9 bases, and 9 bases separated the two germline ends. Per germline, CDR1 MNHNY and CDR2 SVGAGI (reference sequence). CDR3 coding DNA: TGTGCCAGCAGTTCCAACCCCCAAGCTTTCTTT. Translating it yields CASSSNPQAFF.

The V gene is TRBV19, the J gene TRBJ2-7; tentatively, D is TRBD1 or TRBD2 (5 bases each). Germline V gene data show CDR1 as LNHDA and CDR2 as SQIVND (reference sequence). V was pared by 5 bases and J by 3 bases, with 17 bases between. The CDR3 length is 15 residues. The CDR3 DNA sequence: TGTGCCAGTAGTCCTGGGACCCCTACTTTCTACGAGCAGTACTTC. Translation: CASSPGTPTFYEQYF.

The CDR3 is CASSQGQGEQYF. The CDR3 nucleotides read TGCGCCAGCAGCCAAGGACAGGGAGAGCAGTACTTC. V gene TRBV4-1 combines with J gene TRBJ2-7, with 7 bases aligning to TRBD1. CDR1 MGHRA and CDR2 YSYEKL come from the germline V gene. V lost 1 base, J lost 7 bases, and 1 base stayed unmatched. This CDR3 spans 12 amino acids.

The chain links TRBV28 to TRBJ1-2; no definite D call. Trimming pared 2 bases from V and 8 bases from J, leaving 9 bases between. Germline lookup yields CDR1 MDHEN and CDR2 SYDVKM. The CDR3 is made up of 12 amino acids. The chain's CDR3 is CASSLGAVGYTF. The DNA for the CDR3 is TGTGCCAGCAGTTTAGGAGCTGTCGGCTACACCTTC.

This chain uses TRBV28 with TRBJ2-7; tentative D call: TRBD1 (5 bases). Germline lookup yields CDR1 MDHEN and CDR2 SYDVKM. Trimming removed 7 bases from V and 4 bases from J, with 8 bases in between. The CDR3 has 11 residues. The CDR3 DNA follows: TGTGCCAGCACCCAGGGTTACGAGCAGTACTTC. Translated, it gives CASTQGYEQYF.

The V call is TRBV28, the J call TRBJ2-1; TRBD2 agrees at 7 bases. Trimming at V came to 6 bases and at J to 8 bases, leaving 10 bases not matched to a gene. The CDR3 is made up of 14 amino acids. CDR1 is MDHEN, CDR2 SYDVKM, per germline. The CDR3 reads CASRSAGEGDEQFF. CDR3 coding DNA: TGTGCCAGCAGGTCTGCGGGAGAGGGCGATGAGCAGTTCTTC.

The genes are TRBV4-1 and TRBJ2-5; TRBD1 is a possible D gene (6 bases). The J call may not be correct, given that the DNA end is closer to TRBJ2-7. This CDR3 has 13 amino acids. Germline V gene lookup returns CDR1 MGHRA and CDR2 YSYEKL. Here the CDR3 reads CASSWGHDYEQYF. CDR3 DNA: TGCGCCAGCAGTTGGGGACACGACTACGAGCAGTACTTC.

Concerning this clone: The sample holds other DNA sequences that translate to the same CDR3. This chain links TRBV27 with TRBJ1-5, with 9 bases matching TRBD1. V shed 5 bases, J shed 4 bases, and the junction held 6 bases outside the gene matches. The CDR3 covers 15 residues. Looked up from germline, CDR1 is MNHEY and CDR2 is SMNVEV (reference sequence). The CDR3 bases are TGTGCCAGCAGTGCCGGGACAGGGCGTAATCAGCCCCAGCATTTT. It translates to CASSAGTGRNQPQHF.

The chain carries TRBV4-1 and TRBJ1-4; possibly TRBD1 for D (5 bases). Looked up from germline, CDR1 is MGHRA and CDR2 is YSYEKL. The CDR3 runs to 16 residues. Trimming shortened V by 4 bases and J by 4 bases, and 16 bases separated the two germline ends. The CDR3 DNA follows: TGCGCCAGCAGCCCCCAGGGAGGTGGGTTTAATGAAAAACTGTTTTTT. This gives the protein CASSPQGGGFNEKLFF.

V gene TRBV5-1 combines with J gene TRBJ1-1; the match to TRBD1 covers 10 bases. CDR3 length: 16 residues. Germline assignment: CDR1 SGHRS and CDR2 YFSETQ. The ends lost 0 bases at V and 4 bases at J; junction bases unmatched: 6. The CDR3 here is CASSLGPGQGSTEAFF. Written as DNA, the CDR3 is TGCGCCAGCAGCTTGGGGCCGGGACAGGGGTCCACTGAAGCTTTCTTT.

Written as DNA, the CDR3 is TGCAGCGTTGGACTAGCGGAATCCTACGAGCAGTACTTC. This translates into CSVGLAESYEQYF. V is TRBV29-1 and J is TRBJ2-7; 9 nucleotides line up with TRBD2. This CDR3 has 13 residues. V gave up 4 bases and J gave up 1 base; unmatched junction bases: 2. From germline, CDR1 is SQVTM and CDR2 ANQGSEA.

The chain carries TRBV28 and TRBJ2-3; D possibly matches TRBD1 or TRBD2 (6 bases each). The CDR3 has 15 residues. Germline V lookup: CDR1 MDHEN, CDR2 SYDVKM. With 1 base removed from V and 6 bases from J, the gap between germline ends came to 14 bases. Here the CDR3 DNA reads TGTGCCAGCAGTTTATCTTGGGGGGCCGGGGATACGCAGTATTTT. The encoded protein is CASSLSWGAGDTQYF.

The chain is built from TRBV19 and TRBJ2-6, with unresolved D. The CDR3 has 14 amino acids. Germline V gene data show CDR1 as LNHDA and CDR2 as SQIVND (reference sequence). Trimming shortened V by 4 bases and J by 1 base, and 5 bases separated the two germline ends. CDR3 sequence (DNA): TGTGCCAGTAGTAACCGTTCTGGGGCCAACGTCCTGACTTTC. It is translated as CASSNRSGANVLTF.

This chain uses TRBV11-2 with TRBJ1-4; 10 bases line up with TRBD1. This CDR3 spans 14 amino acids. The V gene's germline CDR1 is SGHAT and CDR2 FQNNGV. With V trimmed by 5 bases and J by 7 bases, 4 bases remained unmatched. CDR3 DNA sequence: TGTGCCAGCAGCGACAGGGGGCAGGGTGAAAAACTGTTTTTT. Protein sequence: CASSDRGQGEKLFF.

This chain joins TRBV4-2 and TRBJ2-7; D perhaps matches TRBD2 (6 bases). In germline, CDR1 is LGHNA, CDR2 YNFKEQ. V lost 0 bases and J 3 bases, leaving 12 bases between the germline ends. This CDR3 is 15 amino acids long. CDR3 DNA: TGTGCCAGCAGCCAAGAAATCGGGAGAGGCTACGAGCAGTACTTC. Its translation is CASSQEIGRGYEQYF.

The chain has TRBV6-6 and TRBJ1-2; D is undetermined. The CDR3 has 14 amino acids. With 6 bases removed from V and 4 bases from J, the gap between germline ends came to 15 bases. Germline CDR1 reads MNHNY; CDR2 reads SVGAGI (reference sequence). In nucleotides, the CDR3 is TGTGCCAGCAGCCAAACCATGGTTGGCTATGGCTACACCTTC. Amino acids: CASSQTMVGYGYTF.

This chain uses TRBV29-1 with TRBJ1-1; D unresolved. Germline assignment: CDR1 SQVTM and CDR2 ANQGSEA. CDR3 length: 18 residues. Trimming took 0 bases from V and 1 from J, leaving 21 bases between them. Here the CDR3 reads CSVEEAGEAVWQNTEAFF. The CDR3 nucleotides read TGCAGCGTTGAAGAGGCGGGTGAGGCAGTTTGGCAGAACACTGAAGCTTTCTTT.

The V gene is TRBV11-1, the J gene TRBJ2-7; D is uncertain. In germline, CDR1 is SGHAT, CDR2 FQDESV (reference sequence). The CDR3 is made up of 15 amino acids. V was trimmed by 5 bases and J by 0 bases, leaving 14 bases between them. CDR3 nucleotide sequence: TGTGCCAGCAGCCCAGGTCCGTCTAGCTCCTACGAGCAGTACTTC. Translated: CASSPGPSSSYEQYF. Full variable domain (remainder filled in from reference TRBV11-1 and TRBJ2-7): EAEVAQSPRYKITEKSQAVAFWCDPISGHATLYWYRQILGQGPELLVQFQDESVVDDSQLPKDRFSAERLKGVDSTLKIQPAELGDSAMYLCASSPGPSSSYEQYFGPGTRLTVT.

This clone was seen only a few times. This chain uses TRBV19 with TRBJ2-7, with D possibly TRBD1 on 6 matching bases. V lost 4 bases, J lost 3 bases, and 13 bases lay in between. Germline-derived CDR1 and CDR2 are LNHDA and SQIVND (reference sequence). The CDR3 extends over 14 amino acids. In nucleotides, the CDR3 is TGTGCCAGTAGTACGGGACACCTGCGCTACGAGCAGTACTTC. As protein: CASSTGHLRYEQYF. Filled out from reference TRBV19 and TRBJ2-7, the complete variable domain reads DGGITQSPKYLFRKEGQNVTLSCEQNLNHDAMYWYRQDPGQGLRLIYYSQIVNDFQKGDIAEGYSVSREKKESFPLTVTSAQKNPTAFYLCASSTGHLRYEQYFGPGTRLTVT.

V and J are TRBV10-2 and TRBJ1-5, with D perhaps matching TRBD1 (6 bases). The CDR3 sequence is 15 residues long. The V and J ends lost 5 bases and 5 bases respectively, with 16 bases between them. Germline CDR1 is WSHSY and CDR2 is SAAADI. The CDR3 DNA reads TGCGCCAGCAGTTCCCGACAGGAAGGGGATCAGCCCCAGCATTTT. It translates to CASSSRQEGDQPQHF.

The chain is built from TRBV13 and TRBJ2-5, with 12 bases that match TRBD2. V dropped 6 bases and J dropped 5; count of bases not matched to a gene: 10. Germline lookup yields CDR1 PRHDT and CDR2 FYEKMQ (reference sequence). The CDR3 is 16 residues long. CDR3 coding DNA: TGTGCCAGCAGTTATAAGACTAGCGGGAGTCGGGAGACCCAGTACTTC. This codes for CASSYKTSGSRETQYF. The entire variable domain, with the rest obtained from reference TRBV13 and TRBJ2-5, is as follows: AAGVIQSPRHLIKEKRETATLKCYPIPRHDTVYWYQQGPGQDPQFLISFYEKMQSDKGSIPDRFSAQQFSDYHSELNMSSLELGDSALYFCASSYKTSGSRETQYFGPGTRLLVL.

The CDR3 sequence is CASRDHWSNQPQHF. In DNA form, the CDR3 reads TGTGCCAGTAGGGACCATTGGAGCAATCAGCCCCAGCATTTT. The chain uses TRBV19 and TRBJ1-5; D remains unclear. The germline CDR1 and CDR2 sequences are LNHDA and SQIVND (reference sequence). Trimming cost V 6 bases and J 1 base, with 10 bases left between them. The length of the CDR3 is 14 residues.

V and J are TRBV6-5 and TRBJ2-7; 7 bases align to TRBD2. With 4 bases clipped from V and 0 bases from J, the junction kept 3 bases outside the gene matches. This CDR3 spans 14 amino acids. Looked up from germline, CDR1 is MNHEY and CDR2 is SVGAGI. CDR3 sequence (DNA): TGTGCCAGCAGTTGGGTAGCGGGCTCCTACGAGCAGTACTTC. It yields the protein CASSWVAGSYEQYF.

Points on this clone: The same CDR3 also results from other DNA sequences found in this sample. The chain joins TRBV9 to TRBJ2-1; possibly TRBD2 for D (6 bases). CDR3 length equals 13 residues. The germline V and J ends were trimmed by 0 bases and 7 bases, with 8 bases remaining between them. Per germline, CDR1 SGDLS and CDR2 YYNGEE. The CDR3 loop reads CASSVGGRNEQFF. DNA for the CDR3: TGTGCCAGCAGCGTAGGTGGGAGGAATGAGCAGTTCTTC. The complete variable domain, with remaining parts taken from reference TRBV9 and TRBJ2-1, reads DSGVTQTPKHLITATGQRVTLRCSPRSGDLSVYWYQQSLDQGLQFLIQYYNGEERAKGNILERFSAQQFPDLHSELNLSSLELGDSALYFCASSVGGRNEQFFGPGTRLTVL.

CDR3 protein: CASSYGLAGEPGELFF. CDR3 coding DNA: TGTGCCAGCAGTTATGGACTAGCGGGAGAACCCGGGGAGCTGTTTTTT. The chain joins TRBV2 to TRBJ2-2, with 13 bases lining up with TRBD2. Germline trimming cut 5 bases from V and 6 bases from J; bases unmatched to any gene: 6. Per germline, CDR1 SNHLY and CDR2 FYNNEI. The CDR3 is 16 residues long.

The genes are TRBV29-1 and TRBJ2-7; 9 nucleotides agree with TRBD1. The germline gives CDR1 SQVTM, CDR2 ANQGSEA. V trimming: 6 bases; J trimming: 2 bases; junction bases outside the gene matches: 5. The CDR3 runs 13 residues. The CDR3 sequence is CSVRDRVTYEQYF. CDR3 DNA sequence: TGCAGCGTCCGGGACAGGGTTACCTACGAGCAGTACTTC.

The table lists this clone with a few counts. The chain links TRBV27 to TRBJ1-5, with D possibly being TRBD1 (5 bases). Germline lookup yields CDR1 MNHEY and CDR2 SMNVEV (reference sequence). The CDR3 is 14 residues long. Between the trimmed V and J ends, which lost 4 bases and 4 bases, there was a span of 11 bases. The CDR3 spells CASSYLAGNQPQHF. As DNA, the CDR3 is TGTGCCAGCAGTTACCTCGCAGGGAATCAGCCCCAGCATTTT.

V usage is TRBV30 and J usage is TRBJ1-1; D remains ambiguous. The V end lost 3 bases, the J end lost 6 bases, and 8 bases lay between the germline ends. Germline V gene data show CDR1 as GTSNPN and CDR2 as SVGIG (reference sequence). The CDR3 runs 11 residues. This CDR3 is CAWSLRAEAFF. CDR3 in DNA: TGTGCCTGGAGCCTAAGAGCTGAAGCTTTCTTT.

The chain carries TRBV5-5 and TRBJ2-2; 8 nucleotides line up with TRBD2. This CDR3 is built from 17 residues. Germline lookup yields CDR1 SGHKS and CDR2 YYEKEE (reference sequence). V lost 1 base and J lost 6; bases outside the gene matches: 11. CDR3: CASSLPAGARRPGELFF. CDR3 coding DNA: TGTGCCAGCAGCTTGCCAGCGGGAGCACGACGGCCCGGGGAGCTGTTTTTT. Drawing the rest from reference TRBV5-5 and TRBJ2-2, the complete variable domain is DAGVTQSPTHLIKTRGQQVTLRCSPISGHKSVSWYQQVLGQGPQFIFQYYEKEERGRGNFPDRFSARQFPNYSSELNVNALLLGDSALYLCASSLPAGARRPGELFFGEGSRLTVL.

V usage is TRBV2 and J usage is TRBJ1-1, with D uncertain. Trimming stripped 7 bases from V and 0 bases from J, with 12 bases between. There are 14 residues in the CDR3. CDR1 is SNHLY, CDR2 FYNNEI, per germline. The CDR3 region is CASNPRHLNTEAFF. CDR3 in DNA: TGTGCCAGCAATCCCCGGCACCTGAACACTGAAGCTTTCTTT.

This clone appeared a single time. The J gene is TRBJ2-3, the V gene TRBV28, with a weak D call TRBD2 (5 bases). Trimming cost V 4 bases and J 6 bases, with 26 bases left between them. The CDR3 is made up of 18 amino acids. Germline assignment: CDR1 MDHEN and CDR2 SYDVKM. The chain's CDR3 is CASSSISTPGYTQDTQYF. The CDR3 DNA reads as TGTGCCAGCAGTTCCATTTCGACCCCGGGATATACACAGGATACGCAGTATTTT.

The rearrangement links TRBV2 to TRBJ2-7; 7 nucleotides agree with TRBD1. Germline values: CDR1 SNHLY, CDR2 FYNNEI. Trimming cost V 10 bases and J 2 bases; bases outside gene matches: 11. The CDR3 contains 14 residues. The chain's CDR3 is CAIDRDRKAYEQYF. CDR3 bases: TGTGCCATTGACCGGGACAGAAAAGCCTACGAGCAGTACTTC.